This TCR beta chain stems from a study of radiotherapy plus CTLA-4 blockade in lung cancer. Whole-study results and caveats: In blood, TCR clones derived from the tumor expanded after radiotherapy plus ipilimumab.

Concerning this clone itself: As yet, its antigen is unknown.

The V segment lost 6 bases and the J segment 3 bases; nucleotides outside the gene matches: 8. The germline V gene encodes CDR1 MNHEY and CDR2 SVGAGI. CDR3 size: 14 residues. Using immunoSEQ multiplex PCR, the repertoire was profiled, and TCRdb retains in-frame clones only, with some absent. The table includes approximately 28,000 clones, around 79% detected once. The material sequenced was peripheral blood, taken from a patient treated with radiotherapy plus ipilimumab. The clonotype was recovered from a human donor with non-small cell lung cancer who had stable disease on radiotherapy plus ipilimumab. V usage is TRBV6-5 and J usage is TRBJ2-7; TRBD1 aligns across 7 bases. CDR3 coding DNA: TGTGCCAGCAGCCCCGGGACAGCCCTCTACGAGCAGTACTTC. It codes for CASSPGTALYEQYF.